The 25 T cell receptor beta chains listed next were all sequenced from one sample in a study of blood T cell repertoires in COVID-19. Assay: immunoSEQ multiplex PCR; the TCRdb copy retains only in-frame clones and omits some. The sample has 220,000 or so clones, 80% to 85% seen once; the top ten hold approximately 5.1%. The sample comprised peripheral blood. The receptors derive from a woman aged 55-70 years who had recovered from COVID-19.

The chain joins TRBV5-1 to TRBJ1-4, with 10 bases lining up with TRBD1. Unmatched junction bases numbered 5, after V lost 0 bases and J lost 12 bases. Germline V gene sequence: CDR1 SGHRS, CDR2 YFSETQ. The CDR3 contains 14 residues. CDR3 region: CASSLGQGAWELFF. In nucleotides, the CDR3 is TGCGCCAGCAGCTTGGGACAGGGGGCTTGGGAACTGTTTTTT.

J is TRBJ2-2 and V is TRBV5-1; D may be TRBD1 (6 bases). Germline V gene lookup returns CDR1 SGHRS and CDR2 YFSETQ. Trimming removed 3 bases from V and 7 bases from J, with 13 bases in between. This CDR3 is built from 14 residues. Here the CDR3 DNA reads TGCGCCAGCAGCTCCCAGGGGAGAGGCGGGGAGCTGTTTTTT. It codes for CASSSQGRGGELFF.

This chain uses TRBV29-1 with TRBJ2-2; a weak D match, TRBD1 (6 bases). Germline CDR1 and CDR2: SQVTM and ANQGSEA. Trimming left V 7 bases short and J 6 bases short, with 15 bases between. The CDR3 covers 13 residues. The CDR3 reads CSATQGEAGELFF. The CDR3 DNA reads as TGCAGCGCTACACAGGGCGAAGCCGGGGAGCTGTTTTTT.

CDR3 sequence (DNA): TGTGCCAGCAGCTTAGCCGCGTACGGGGTGAGGGAGACCCAGTACTTC. The encoded protein is CASSLAAYGVRETQYF. The chain uses TRBV11-2 and TRBJ2-5; a weak D match, TRBD2 (5 bases). Germline V gene data show CDR1 as SGHAT and CDR2 as FQNNGV. This CDR3 region has 16 residues. V shed 1 base and J shed 5 bases, with 17 bases lying between them.

This sequence joins TRBV7-2 and TRBJ2-3; D is uncertain. The germline V gene encodes CDR1 SGHTA and CDR2 FQGNSA. The CDR3 runs to 13 residues. Trimming took off 5 bases at V and 0 bases at J, with 6 bases between the two ends. The CDR3 here is CASSARSTDTQYF. CDR3 nucleotides: TGTGCCAGCAGCGCTAGAAGCACAGATACGCAGTATTTT.

V and J are TRBV21-1 and TRBJ1-1; whether TRBD1, the table's D call, matches the DNA was not checked. TRBV21-1 is flagged as a pseudogene. This CDR3 contains 17 residues. The CDR3, as DNA: TGTGCCAGCAGCATCAACCCAGGAGGGACAGGAGAATCTGAAGCTTTCTTT. This translates into CASSINPGGTGESEAFF.

The rearrangement links TRBV2 to TRBJ2-7; D gene uncertain. Germline assignment: CDR1 SNHLY and CDR2 FYNNEI. The ends were cut back, 7 bases at V and 2 bases at J, with 12 bases in the middle. The CDR3 runs to 13 residues. Here the CDR3 reads CASKDGRAYEQYF. CDR3 sequence (DNA): TGTGCCAGCAAGGATGGGCGAGCCTACGAGCAGTACTTC.

This clone was seen once. V gene TRBV12-3 or TRBV12-4 combines with J gene TRBJ1-1, with D perhaps TRBD1 (6 bases). V was cut by 9 bases and J by 1 base, with 12 bases left in between. This CDR3 contains 13 residues. The CDR3 loop reads CASLTGWNTEAFF. DNA of the CDR3: TGTGCCAGTCTTACAGGGTGGAACACTGAAGCTTTCTTT.

The chain links TRBV10-2 to TRBJ1-2, with 8 bases matching TRBD1. This CDR3 contains 17 residues. Germline V gene lookup returns CDR1 WSHSY and CDR2 SAAADI. With 0 bases clipped from V and 4 bases from J, the junction kept 10 bases outside the gene matches. CDR3 residues: CASSESPLDRGGYGYTF. Written as DNA, the CDR3 is TGCGCCAGCAGTGAGTCGCCCCTTGACAGGGGAGGCTATGGCTACACCTTC.

This clone turned up a few times. The V gene is TRBV5-6, the J gene TRBJ2-7; D possibly corresponds to TRBD2 (5 bases). V was pared by 4 bases and J by 3 bases, with 17 bases between. The CDR3 spans 15 residues. The germline V gene has CDR1 SGHDT and CDR2 YYEEEE. This CDR3 reads CASSPEENGNYEQYF. The DNA for the CDR3 is TGTGCCAGCAGCCCGGAGGAAAACGGGAACTACGAGCAGTACTTC. The full variable domain, completed using reference TRBV5-6 and TRBJ2-7, is DAGVTQSPTHLIKTRGQQVTLRCSPKSGHDTVSWYQQALGQGPQFIFQYYEEEERQRGNFPDRFSGHQFPNYSSELNVNALLLGDSALYLCASSPEENGNYEQYFGPGTRLTVT.

The J gene is TRBJ1-3, the V gene TRBV9; 9 nucleotides align to TRBD1. The trim removed 5 bases at V and 4 bases at J, leaving 7 bases unmatched. The germline CDR1 and CDR2 sequences are SGDLS and YYNGEE. This CDR3 has 15 amino acids. CDR3 nucleotide sequence: TGTGCCAGCAGTGAAACAGGGGGCCGGGGAAACACCATATATTTT. Its protein product is CASSETGGRGNTIYF.

V gene TRBV11-2 combines with J gene TRBJ2-1, with TRBD2 identical over 7 bases. Trimming removed 3 bases from V and 2 bases from J; junction bases left unmatched: 4. Germline CDR1 reads SGHAT; CDR2 reads FQNNGV. The CDR3 consists of 15 residues. The CDR3 reads CASSFGRGPYNEQFF. CDR3 in DNA: TGTGCCAGCAGCTTTGGGAGGGGACCCTACAATGAGCAGTTCTTC.

The chain has TRBV5-1 and TRBJ2-1, with a possible D match to TRBD2 (5 bases). The germline CDR1 and CDR2 sequences are SGHRS and YFSETQ. CDR3 length equals 16 residues. The ends were cut back, 0 bases at V and 6 bases at J, with 16 bases in the middle. The CDR3 region has the DNA TGCGCCAGCAGCTTGGACCGTCTAGGAGGCTCCAATGAGCAGTTCTTC. Encoded protein: CASSLDRLGGSNEQFF.

This chain joins TRBV15 and TRBJ1-1, with unresolved D. CDR3 length: 13 residues. V lost 5 bases, J lost 2 bases, and 9 bases lay in between. Germline V gene data show CDR1 as LNHNV and CDR2 as YYDKDF (reference sequence). The CDR3 is CATSEGRNTEAFF. The DNA for the CDR3 is TGTGCCACCAGCGAGGGCCGTAACACTGAAGCTTTCTTT.

The genes are TRBV27 and TRBJ1-6, with D maybe TRBD1 (5 bases). CDR3 length equals 15 residues. The germline V gene has CDR1 MNHEY and CDR2 SMNVEV (reference sequence). V was pared by 3 bases and J by 7 bases, with 13 bases between. The CDR3: CASSFPRGGNSPLHF. CDR3 coding DNA: TGTGCCAGCAGTTTCCCCCGGGGGGGGAATTCACCCCTCCACTTT.

The chain recombines TRBV9 with TRBJ2-7, with 9 bases identical to TRBD2. Germline V gives CDR1 SGDLS, CDR2 YYNGEE. The junction had 4 bases not matched to a gene; V was cut back by 6 bases and J by 0 bases. CDR3 size: 14 residues. The CDR3 loop is CASNSGGSSYEQYF. CDR3 DNA: TGTGCCAGCAATAGCGGGGGCAGCTCCTACGAGCAGTACTTC.

The chain recombines TRBV18 with TRBJ2-7; possibly TRBD1 for D (6 bases). Trimming shortened V by 3 bases and J by 4 bases, and 10 bases separated the two germline ends. There are 13 residues in the CDR3. Germline loops: CDR1 KGHSH, CDR2 LQKENI. CDR3 region: CASSPARGYEQYF. In DNA, the CDR3 is TGTGCCAGCTCACCGGCCAGGGGATACGAGCAGTACTTC.

This sequence joins TRBV7-9 and TRBJ2-5; 8 bases match TRBD1. J lost 4 bases, V lost 4 bases, and 2 bases had no gene match. The CDR3 has 13 amino acids. Germline V gene sequence: CDR1 SEHNR, CDR2 FQNEAQ (reference sequence). CDR3 in DNA: TGTGCCAGCAGCTCGACAGGGGCAGAGACCCAGTACTTC. This encodes CASSSTGAETQYF.

The chain uses TRBV10-2 and TRBJ2-3; D call uncertain. Germline V CDR1 and CDR2: WSHSY, SAAADI. V was pared by 2 bases and J by 2 bases, with 11 bases between. The CDR3 extends over 15 amino acids. CDR3 in amino acids: CASSEGTTYTDTQYF. CDR3 nucleotides: TGCGCCAGCAGTGAGGGTACTACCTACACAGATACGCAGTATTTT.

The chain uses TRBV19 and TRBJ2-1, with 8 nucleotides matching TRBD1. The CDR3 has 16 amino acids. CDR1 LNHDA and CDR2 SQIVND come from the germline V gene (reference sequence). The junction had 9 bases not matched to a gene; V was cut back by 5 bases and J by 3 bases. The CDR3 DNA reads TGTGCCAGTAGTCCCTACCAGGGGGCCGTCTACAATGAGCAGTTCTTC. Translation gives CASSPYQGAVYNEQFF.

This sequence joins TRBV13 and TRBJ2-7; no clear D gene. The germline V gene encodes CDR1 PRHDT and CDR2 FYEKMQ (reference sequence). The CDR3 loop spans 13 amino acids. Trimming cost V 5 bases and J 6 bases, with 14 bases left between them. CDR3: CASSHRRVSEQYF. CDR3 sequence (DNA): TGTGCCAGCAGCCACCGACGGGTCTCCGAGCAGTACTTC.

The chain recombines TRBV2 with TRBJ1-4, with 9 bases aligning to TRBD1. V lost 5 bases to trimming and J lost 5 bases; unmatched junction nucleotides: 3. CDR3 size: 14 residues. CDR1 is SNHLY and CDR2 is FYNNEI in the germline V gene. CDR3 loop: CASSYGTGNEKLFF. In DNA, the CDR3 is TGTGCCAGCAGTTACGGGACAGGGAATGAAAAACTGTTTTTT.

This rearrangement joins TRBV27 to TRBJ2-2; possible D gene TRBD2, 5 bases. V was pared by 6 bases and J by 0 bases, with 17 bases between. There are 17 residues in the CDR3. In germline, CDR1 is MNHEY, CDR2 SMNVEV (reference sequence). Here the CDR3 reads CASRAGYWSANTGELFF. As DNA, the CDR3 is TGTGCCAGCAGGGCGGGTTATTGGTCCGCGAACACCGGGGAGCTGTTTTTT.

The rearrangement joins TRBV5-1 to TRBJ2-1, with TRBD2 matching 10 bases. CDR1 and CDR2 from the germline V gene are SGHRS and YFSETQ. The V gene end was trimmed by 3 bases and the J gene end by 7 bases; junction bases not matched to a gene: 7. This CDR3 is built from 15 residues. DNA of the CDR3: TGCGCCAGCAGCTCTAGCGGGGGTTTGGATAATGAGCAGTTCTTC. This codes for CASSSSGGLDNEQFF.

The chain recombines TRBV4-3 with TRBJ1-3; perhaps TRBD1 as D (5 bases). V was cut by 1 base and J by 3 bases, with 13 bases left in between. The CDR3 consists of 16 residues. CDR1 and CDR2 from the germline V gene are LGHNA and YSLEER. The CDR3 here is CASSQAAGFYGNTIYF. CDR3 DNA sequence: TGCGCCAGCAGCCAAGCCGCAGGGTTTTATGGAAACACCATATATTTT.